These 10 T cell receptor beta chains were all obtained from the same sample, sequenced in a study of cytomegalovirus exposure and HLA in healthy donors. The PCR was carried out with 60 Vbeta primers and 13 Jbeta primers. The method was immunoSEQ multiplex PCR; TCRdb's version includes in-frame clones alone and lacks a portion of them. The profile shows around 100,000 clones, 75% to 85% of them singletons. Specimen: PBMCs. These receptors were collected from a woman younger than 30 in good health and CMV-seropositive.

The chain couples TRBV4-1 to TRBJ2-5; 11 nucleotides agree with TRBD2. CDR3 length equals 18 residues. Germline V CDR1 and CDR2: MGHRA, YSYEKL. V lost 1 base to trimming and J lost 2 bases; unmatched junction nucleotides: 9. CDR3 bases: TGCGCCAGCAGCCAAGTCTGGCTAGCGGGAGGTACGCAAGAGACCCAGTACTTC. Amino acids: CASSQVWLAGGTQETQYF.

In its sample, this clone was seen once. The chain recombines TRBV27 with TRBJ2-7, with 8 positions matching TRBD1. J lost 0 bases, V lost 4 bases, and 5 bases had no gene match. This CDR3 is built from 15 residues. From germline, CDR1 is MNHEY and CDR2 SMNVEV (reference sequence). The CDR3: CASSSTGTGSYEQYF. The CDR3 DNA reads as TGTGCCAGCAGTTCCACCGGGACAGGCTCCTACGAGCAGTACTTC.

This sequence joins TRBV5-6 and TRBJ2-1, with D tentatively TRBD2 (6 bases). This CDR3 is built from 16 residues. Germline CDR1 SGHDT, CDR2 YYEEEE. The V end was cut by 2 bases, the J end by 3 bases, with 15 bases between. The CDR3 DNA reads as TGTGCCAGCAGCTTCTGGGACCGGGAGAGCTACAATGAGCAGTTCTTC. It yields the protein CASSFWDRESYNEQFF.

The genes are TRBV28 and TRBJ1-2; D is undetermined. CDR3 length equals 14 residues. Germline CDR1 is MDHEN and CDR2 is SYDVKM. Trimming left V 6 bases short and J 4 bases short, with 15 bases between. CDR3 protein: CASSPPRRVYGYTF. DNA of the CDR3: TGTGCCAGCAGCCCACCCCGGCGGGTCTATGGCTACACCTTC.

The chain links TRBV30 to TRBJ2-7; 9 bases align to TRBD1. Germline-derived CDR1 and CDR2 are GTSNPN and SVGIG (reference sequence). Germline trimming cut 5 bases from V and 6 bases from J; bases unmatched to any gene: 11. The CDR3 is 14 amino acids. The CDR3 bases are TGTGCCTGGCAGATCCGGGACAGGGTGCGCGAGCAGTACTTC. It translates to CAWQIRDRVREQYF.

This clone was seen a handful of times. V is TRBV9 and J is TRBJ2-3, with 10 bases identical to TRBD2. CDR1 is SGDLS, CDR2 YYNGEE, per germline. This CDR3 region has 19 residues. Trimming cost V 1 base and J 3 bases; bases outside gene matches: 14. The CDR3 sequence is CASSVTHRKGLARTDTQYF. The CDR3 DNA reads TGTGCCAGCAGCGTAACTCACAGGAAGGGACTAGCGAGAACAGATACGCAGTATTTT.

The CDR3 sequence is CASSEPEGEGQYF. DNA of the CDR3: TGTGCCAGCAGTGAGCCCGAAGGGGAAGGGCAGTACTTC. The gene calls are TRBV6-1 and TRBJ2-7; the D gene is possibly TRBD1 (5 bases). CDR1 MNHNS and CDR2 SASEGT come from the germline V gene. This CDR3 is built from 13 residues. Trimming pared 3 bases from V and 9 bases from J, leaving 15 bases between.

This chain joins TRBV5-6 and TRBJ1-1, with TRBD1 matching 7 bases. The V gene end was trimmed by 2 bases and the J gene end by 6 bases; junction bases not matched to a gene: 10. Germline CDR1 reads SGHDT; CDR2 reads YYEEEE. The CDR3 extends over 15 amino acids. CDR3 DNA: TGTGCCAGCAGCTTTAATGACAGGGATTGGGCTGAAGCTTTCTTT. Its protein product is CASSFNDRDWAEAFF.

CDR3 region: CASSPTGTGAWGYTF. The CDR3 DNA is TGTGCCAGCAGCCCCACCGGGACAGGCGCCTGGGGCTACACCTTC. This sequence joins TRBV7-9 and TRBJ1-2, with 8 bases aligning to TRBD1. J was trimmed by 8 bases and V by 5 bases; bases with no gene match: 13. This CDR3 has 15 amino acids. Germline V lookup: CDR1 SEHNR, CDR2 FQNEAQ (reference sequence).

The chain joins TRBV7-6 to TRBJ2-1, with 12 bases identical to TRBD2. J was trimmed by 5 bases and V by 7 bases; bases with no gene match: 9. This CDR3 is 16 amino acids long. From germline, CDR1 is SGHVS and CDR2 FNYEAQ. The CDR3 DNA follows: TGTGCCAGCAAGGGGGGACTAGCGGGCGGTCACAATGAGCAGTTCTTC. It yields the protein CASKGGLAGGHNEQFF.